This T cell receptor beta chain stems from a study of shared clonotypes between healthy human individuals. General study results and limits: Non-shared clonotypes showed lower generation probabilities than clonotypes common to all four donors. Incompleteness in sorted-subset sequencing, despite large depth, was shown by rarefaction.

Germline CDR1 SGHRS, CDR2 YFSETQ. Trimming cost V 0 bases and J 1 base, with 7 bases left between them. The CDR3 runs 14 residues. Note on this clone: The antigen is not known.

An assay was performed, and its level was deep. Assay: immunoSEQ multiplex PCR; the TCRdb copy retains only in-frame clones and omits some. The data hold under 2,500,000 clones, with 90% to 97% observed a single time. The chain uses TRBV5-1 and TRBJ2-5, with TRBD1 as a possible D gene (5 bases). Sequenced: naive CD4+ T cells sorted from blood. The subset was: CD45RA+ positively selected. The source of this sequence is a man younger than 35 in good health. CDR3 in amino acids: CASSLGTPQETQYF. The CDR3 coding sequence is TGCGCCAGCAGCTTGGGGACACCCCAAGAGACCCAGTACTTC.